A single T cell receptor (beta chain) is shown here with its context. Its antigen is as yet unknown. This entry comes from a study of OX40 agonist ivuxolimab in advanced cancers. As for the study in general: Ivuxolimab, which is an agonistic anti-OX40 (CD134) antibody, was administered to the patients.

TCRdb keeps only in-frame clones here, not all; method: immunoSEQ multiplex PCR. In the table there are roughly 49,000 clones, roughly 90% of which are singletons. General study points: Also showing low normalized T-cell clonal expansion were some of the nonresponders. CD8+ T cells averaged more expanded clones than CD4+.

The clonotype was recovered from an adult with an advanced solid tumor such as melanoma, head and neck, liver or kidney cancer. Source: CD4+ or CD8+ T cells sorted from blood, taken in a trial of the OX40 agonist ivuxolimab.

The CDR3 protein is CASRTTGASGRYEQYF. The CDR3 DNA sequence: TGTGCCAGCAGAACAACTGGGGCTAGCGGGAGGTACGAGCAGTACTTC. This rearrangement joins TRBV28 to TRBJ2-7, with 11 positions matching TRBD2. CDR3 length: 16 residues. After removal of 6 bases from V and 4 bases from J, the junction contained 11 bases not matched to a gene. Germline V gene data show CDR1 as MDHEN and CDR2 as SYDVKM.